The rows below give T cell receptor beta chains drawn from one sample of a study of cytomegalovirus exposure and HLA in healthy donors. The method was immunoSEQ multiplex PCR; TCRdb's version includes in-frame clones alone and lacks a portion of them. This sample has about 280,000 clones; about 87% occur once, and the top ten carry more than 2%. Sequencing input: PBMCs. The receptors stem from a woman aged 18-29 years in good health and CMV-seronegative. Both conserved end residues are part of each CDR3. Fields, in order: D gene, V gene, clone size, J gene, CDR3 DNA, CDR3 protein. D genes are given only for firm matches. Not every row has a clone size; where given, it reads once, few, many or a size class.

D: TRBD2; V: TRBV7-6; size: NA; J: TRBJ2-5; DNA: TGTGCCAGCCGGGGGGGTTACCAAGAGACCCAGTACTTC; CDR3: CASRGGYQETQYF
D: NA; V: TRBV6-5; size: NA; J: TRBJ1-2; DNA: TGTGCCAGCAGTTATGGACAGTTATATGGCTACACCTTC; CDR3: CASSYGQLYGYTF
D: TRBD2; V: TRBV5-6; size: NA; J: TRBJ2-1; DNA: TGTGCCAGCAGCCAGCTAGCGGGGGGGTTAAATGAGCAGTTCTTC; CDR3: CASSQLAGGLNEQFF
D: NA; V: TRBV5-6; size: NA; J: TRBJ2-1; DNA: TGTGCCAGCAGCGACGGAAGCGATGAGCAGTTCTTC; CDR3: CASSDGSDEQFF
D: TRBD1; V: TRBV19; size: once; J: TRBJ1-3; DNA: TGTGCCAGTAGTCCTAGACAGGGAGCGGCTGGAAACACCATATATTTT; CDR3: CASSPRQGAAGNTIYF
D: NA; V: TRBV28; size: NA; J: TRBJ1-5; DNA: TGTGCCAGCAGTTCGCCTTCAGGAGCGGTTCAGCCCCAGCATTTT; CDR3: CASSSPSGAVQPQHF
D: NA; V: TRBV25-1; size: few; J: TRBJ2-7; DNA: TGTGCCAGCAGTGCGACTGTCTACGAGCAGTACTTC; CDR3: CASSATVYEQYF
D: TRBD1; V: TRBV6-6; size: NA; J: TRBJ2-5; DNA: TGTGCCAGCAGTGATGGACAGGAAGAGACCCAGTACTTC; CDR3: CASSDGQEETQYF
D: TRBD1; V: TRBV13; size: once; J: TRBJ1-6; DNA: TGTGCCAGCAGTTTAGACAGGGCAGGTTCACCCCTCCACTTT; CDR3: CASSLDRAGSPLHF
D: TRBD1; V: TRBV6-1; size: NA; J: TRBJ1-2; DNA: TGTGCCAGCAGTGGGGACAGGGGGTTATATGGCTACACCTTC; CDR3: CASSGDRGLYGYTF
D: TRBD1; V: TRBV5-1; size: NA; J: TRBJ1-2; DNA: TGCGCCAGCAGCTTGGAGGGACAGGGCTCGGGAGGCTACACCTTC; CDR3: CASSLEGQGSGGYTF
D: TRBD2; V: TRBV13; size: NA; J: TRBJ2-5; DNA: TGTGCCAGCAGCTTAGTAAGGAAGACTAGCGGGGAAGAGACCCAGTACTTC; CDR3: CASSLVRKTSGEETQYF
D: TRBD1; V: TRBV30; size: NA; J: TRBJ2-2; DNA: TGTGCCACTCCGGGACAGGGTACCGGGGAGCTGTTTTTT; CDR3: CATPGQGTGELFF
D: NA; V: TRBV13; size: NA; J: TRBJ2-2; DNA: TGTGCCAGCAGCCCCGAAGGGGGTGGGGAGCTGTTTTTT; CDR3: CASSPEGGGELFF
D: NA; V: TRBV27; size: NA; J: TRBJ2-3; DNA: TGTGCCAGCAGTTCACAGGGAACAGTAACAGATACGCAGTATTTT; CDR3: CASSSQGTVTDTQYF
D: TRBD1; V: TRBV7-6; size: NA; J: TRBJ1-5; DNA: TGTGCCAGCAGCTTAGCGCCAGGGGGTCAGCCCCAGCATTTT; CDR3: CASSLAPGGQPQHF
D: NA; V: TRBV11-2; size: NA; J: TRBJ2-7; DNA: TGTGCCAGCAGCTTTGAGGCAGCCTACGAGCAGTACTTC; CDR3: CASSFEAAYEQYF
D: NA; V: TRBV10-1; size: NA; J: TRBJ1-1; DNA: TGCGCCAGCAGTGAAGGGTTCACGGGGAGGACTGAAGCTTTCTTT; CDR3: CASSEGFTGRTEAFF
D: NA; V: TRBV5-6; size: many; J: TRBJ1-6; DNA: TGTGCCAGCAGCTTGAGGGGTAGCTCCTATAATTCACCCCTCCACTTT; CDR3: CASSLRGSSYNSPLHF
D: TRBD2; V: TRBV11-2; size: NA; J: TRBJ2-3; DNA: TGTGCCAGCAGCTCCCAGCGGGGGGGGGATACGCAGTATTTT; CDR3: CASSSQRGGDTQYF
D: NA; V: TRBV29-1; size: once; J: TRBJ2-5; DNA: TGCAGCGTCCCGACTAGGGGCCTTGATGAGACCCAGTACTTC; CDR3: CSVPTRGLDETQYF
D: TRBD2; V: TRBV6-4; size: NA; J: TRBJ2-3; DNA: TGTGCCAGATCCCACACTAACGGGGGGGTTACAGATACGCAGTATTTT; CDR3: CARSHTNGGVTDTQYF
D: NA; V: TRBV6-5; size: NA; J: TRBJ1-1; DNA: TGTGCCAGCAGTTCCGCGCGGGCACCTGAAGCTTTCTTT; CDR3: CASSSARAPEAFF
D: NA; V: TRBV2; size: NA; J: TRBJ2-7; DNA: TGTGCCAGCAGAGCCGCCTACGAGCAGTACTTC; CDR3: CASRAAYEQYF
D: TRBD2; V: TRBV19; size: once; J: TRBJ2-3; DNA: TGTGCCAGTAGTGGTTCTGGGTTAGCGGGGGGCCTCGATACGCAGTATTTT; CDR3: CASSGSGLAGGLDTQYF
D: NA; V: TRBV5-1; size: NA; J: TRBJ2-6; DNA: TGCGCCAGCAGCTTGGAGGCGACAGTTCCCGCTCCGGGGGCCAACGTCCTGACTTTC; CDR3: CASSLEATVPAPGANVLTF
D: NA; V: TRBV25-1; size: NA; J: TRBJ1-2; DNA: TGTGCCAGCAGTGCGGGGTATGGCTACACCTTC; CDR3: CASSAGYGYTF
D: NA; V: TRBV5-1; size: once; J: TRBJ1-2; DNA: TGCGCCAGCAGCGTAGGACAGTATGGCTATGGCTACACCTTC; CDR3: CASSVGQYGYGYTF
D: NA; V: TRBV21-1; size: NA; J: TRBJ2-7; DNA: TGTGCCAGGCCGGGGCAGGGGCGGTACGAGCAGTACTTC; CDR3: CARPGQGRYEQYF
D: TRBD1; V: TRBV11-2; size: NA; J: TRBJ1-2; DNA: TGTGCCAGCAGCGGACAGGGTTGGTTGGATGGCTACACCTTC; CDR3: CASSGQGWLDGYTF
D: TRBD2; V: TRBV13; size: NA; J: TRBJ2-1; DNA: TGTGCCAGCAGCTTAGAAGGCGGGGGGCTCCACCTTTACAATGAGCAGTTCTTC; CDR3: CASSLEGGGLHLYNEQFF
D: TRBD2; V: TRBV7-8; size: NA; J: TRBJ2-1; DNA: TGTGCCAGCAGCTTAATAATCAGGGAGGGCTCCTACAATGAGCAGTTCTTC; CDR3: CASSLIIREGSYNEQFF
D: TRBD2; V: TRBV5-6; size: once; J: TRBJ2-3; DNA: TGTGCCAGCAGCTTTAAGTGGCGGGGGGCCACAGATACGCAGTATTTT; CDR3: CASSFKWRGATDTQYF
D: TRBD1; V: TRBV25-1; size: NA; J: TRBJ1-1; DNA: TGTGCCAGCAGTGAATCCCGACAGGGGGGAAACACTGAAGCTTTCTTT; CDR3: CASSESRQGGNTEAFF
D: TRBD2; V: TRBV7-3; size: NA; J: TRBJ2-3; DNA: TGTGCCAGCAGCTCCCTAGCGGGGACCACAGATACGCAGTATTTT; CDR3: CASSSLAGTTDTQYF
D: NA; V: TRBV14; size: NA; J: TRBJ1-2; DNA: TGTGCCAGCAGCCAAGCGGTGGACTATGGCTACACCTTC; CDR3: CASSQAVDYGYTF
D: TRBD1; V: TRBV6-6; size: NA; J: TRBJ1-2; DNA: TGTGCCAGCAGTTCAGGGGGCTCTTATGGCTACACCTTC; CDR3: CASSSGGSYGYTF